The 32 T cell receptor beta chains below all came from one sample that was sequenced in a study of CD8 T cells in ankylosing spondylitis. Each CDR3 protein is one row after TCRdb ran MiXCR on the 5' RACE reads. The table shows about 250,000 distinct CDR3 sequences, with under 8.5% occurring only once. Material for sequencing was blood, either unsorted or a sorted T cell fraction (not recorded which). These receptors were obtained from a female donor with ankylosing spondylitis or in good health (not recorded which).

This clonotype was detected many times. V gene TRBV19 combines with J gene TRBJ2-1, with D perhaps being TRBD1 or TRBD2 (5 bases each). Trimming stripped 3 bases from V and 4 bases from J, with 16 bases between. The CDR3 length is 16 residues. From germline, CDR1 is LNHDA and CDR2 SQIVND (reference sequence). The CDR3 sequence: CASSMFGAGNYNEQFF. CDR3 DNA: TGTGCCAGTAGTATGTTCGGGGCAGGGAATTACAATGAGCAGTTCTTC.

This chain uses TRBV7-9 with TRBJ1-1; 7 bases align to TRBD1. Per germline, CDR1 SEHNR and CDR2 FQNEAQ (reference sequence). J gave up 3 bases and V 5 bases, and 6 bases lay outside the gene matches. The CDR3 is 14 residues long. The DNA of the CDR3 is TGTGCCAGCAGCCTGGACAGGCAGGACACTGAAGCTTTCTTT. This sequence encodes CASSLDRQDTEAFF.

This clonotype appeared many times. The chain carries TRBV6-2 or TRBV6-3 and TRBJ2-1, with 8 bases identical to TRBD2. The CDR3 spans 15 residues. J lost 8 bases, V lost 7 bases, and 13 bases had no gene match. Germline values: CDR1 MNHEY, CDR2 SVGEGT. The CDR3 DNA is TGTGCCAGCATCCACGGACGCGGGAGGAGGGATGAGCAGTTCTTC. Amino acids: CASIHGRGRRDEQFF.

In this sample, this clonotype turned up many times. The chain is built from TRBV4-1 and TRBJ2-3, with D uncertain. The ends were cut back, 1 base at V and 0 bases at J, with 14 bases in the middle. Germline V lookup: CDR1 MGHRA, CDR2 YSYEKL. This CDR3 is built from 17 residues. The CDR3 is CASSQGVMTLSTDTQYF. For the CDR3, the DNA is TGCGCCAGCAGCCAAGGGGTAATGACTCTGAGCACAGATACGCAGTATTTT.

Comments on this clonotype: Possible read error: a much larger clone is one base away. This chain connects TRBV28 to TRBJ1-1; maybe TRBD1 (5 bases). Germline CDR1 MDHEN, CDR2 SYDVKM. The CDR3 is 12 residues long. CDR3 amino acids: CTGGDGDTEAFF. As DNA, the CDR3 is TGTACCGGGGGGGACGGAGACACTGAAGCTTTCTTT.

V is TRBV7-2 and J is TRBJ2-1, with 12 bases identical to TRBD2. Losses at the gene ends were 6 bases for V and 6 bases for J; bases not matched to a gene: 3. CDR1 and CDR2 from the germline V gene are SGHTA and FQGNSA. CDR3 length: 14 amino acids. The CDR3 here is CTSSSSGRGNEQFF. For the CDR3, the DNA is TGTACCAGCAGTTCTAGCGGGAGGGGCAATGAGCAGTTCTTC.

This clonotype was counted many times. The chain has TRBV20-1 and TRBJ1-1, with D maybe TRBD1 (6 bases). This CDR3 has 14 residues. Deletions cut 4 bases from V and 4 bases from J, with 16 bases between. Germline CDR1 and CDR2: DFQATT and SNEGSKA (reference sequence). The CDR3 sequence is CSAKGRGAGTEAFF. The CDR3, as DNA: TGCAGTGCTAAGGGCCGGGGGGCCGGCACTGAAGCTTTCTTT.

This clonotype was seen ten or more times. V usage is TRBV29-1 and J usage is TRBJ1-5; possibly TRBD1 for D (5 bases). The germline V and J ends were trimmed by 1 base and 8 bases, with 12 bases remaining between them. This CDR3 region has 13 residues. Germline V gene sequence: CDR1 SQVTM, CDR2 ANQGSEA. CDR3 DNA sequence: TGCAGCGTTGAAGGGGTCGGAGGGGAGCCCCAGCATTTT. Its translation: CSVEGVGGEPQHF.

There are a few counts of this clonotype. The V gene is TRBV5-1, the J gene TRBJ2-1; D call uncertain. Trimming left V 4 bases short and J 9 bases short, with 14 bases between. This CDR3 spans 13 amino acids. Germline V gene sequence: CDR1 SGHRS, CDR2 YFSETQ. The CDR3 spells CASSANQAFEQFF. As DNA, the CDR3 is TGCGCCAGCAGCGCCAACCAGGCGTTTGAGCAGTTCTTC.

This clonotype has a count of ten or more. The chain links TRBV10-2 to TRBJ2-5; D gene uncertain. Deletions cut 2 bases from V and 5 bases from J, with 9 bases between. There are 13 residues in the CDR3. Germline loops: CDR1 WSHSY, CDR2 SAAADI. CDR3 sequence (DNA): TGCGCCAGCAGTGAGGAACGGTCTGAGACCCAGTACTTC. Protein sequence: CASSEERSETQYF.

This clonotype appeared many times. The chain uses TRBV5-1 and TRBJ1-1; D is unresolved. Germline CDR1 reads SGHRS; CDR2 reads YFSETQ. The CDR3 loop spans 12 amino acids. V dropped 5 bases and J dropped 7 bases, with 12 bases sitting between them. The CDR3 loop reads CASRLALNEAFF. Written as DNA, the CDR3 is TGCGCCAGCAGACTGGCCCTCAATGAAGCTTTCTTT.

This clonotype was picked up many times. The chain recombines TRBV5-1 with TRBJ2-1; a possible D gene is TRBD2 (5 bases). CDR1 and CDR2 from the germline V gene are SGHRS and YFSETQ. V gave up 6 bases and J gave up 9 bases, with 16 bases separating them. The CDR3 runs 13 residues. CDR3 loop: CASNPSPAPEQFF. Here the CDR3 DNA reads TGCGCCAGCAACCCTAGCCCGGCTCCTGAGCAGTTCTTC.

This clonotype was seen many times. This chain links TRBV4-3 with TRBJ2-2, with unresolved D. The CDR3 has 14 amino acids. CDR1 and CDR2 from the germline V gene are LGHNA and YSLEER. V lost 3 bases to trimming and J lost 5 bases, with 10 bases between them. CDR3 sequence reads: CASSQASFTGELFF. In nucleotides, the CDR3 is TGCGCCAGCAGCCAGGCGTCCTTTACCGGGGAGCTGTTTTTT.

The rearrangement joins TRBV11-2 to TRBJ2-2; D possibly corresponds to TRBD2 (5 bases). Trimming removed 7 bases at V and 6 bases at J, with 12 bases between. In germline, CDR1 is SGHAT, CDR2 FQNNGV. The CDR3 runs 13 residues. CDR3: CASNTRGPGELFF. CDR3 nucleotide sequence: TGTGCCAGCAACACCCGAGGGCCCGGGGAGCTGTTTTTT.

The CDR3 here is CASSGVSNQPQHF. In nucleotides, the CDR3 is TGTGCCAGCTCCGGGGTAAGCAATCAGCCCCAGCATTTT. The chain uses TRBV7-2 and TRBJ1-5; D remains ambiguous. CDR1 is SGHTA and CDR2 is FQGNSA in the germline V gene. This CDR3 comprises 13 residues. V lost 8 bases, J lost 1 base, and 9 bases lay in between. Using reference TRBV7-2 and TRBJ1-5 for the parts outside the CDR3, the full variable domain is GAGVSQSPSNKVTEKGKDVELRCDPISGHTALYWYRQSLGQGLEFLIYFQGNSAPDKSGLPSDRFSAERTGGSVSTLTIQRTQQEDSAVYLCASSGVSNQPQHFGDGTRLSIL.

This clonotype was detected ten times or more. V usage is TRBV28 and J usage is TRBJ1-5; 11 nucleotides align to TRBD1. The CDR3 has 14 residues. Germline V gene lookup returns CDR1 MDHEN and CDR2 SYDVKM. J gave up 4 bases and V 6 bases, and 2 bases lay outside the gene matches. CDR3 nucleotide sequence: TGTGCCAGCAGGAGGGACAGGGGGAATCAGCCCCAGCATTTT. This encodes CASRRDRGNQPQHF.

This clonotype occurred many times. This chain connects TRBV12-3 or TRBV12-4 to TRBJ1-5; D ambiguous. CDR3 length: 13 amino acids. Trimming shortened V by 7 bases and J by 0 bases, and 7 bases separated the two germline ends. CDR3 protein: CASNGNSNQPQHF. For the CDR3, the DNA is TGTGCCAGCAATGGCAATAGCAATCAGCCCCAGCATTTT.

Many counts were recorded for this clonotype. The chain employs TRBV12-3 or TRBV12-4 and TRBJ2-7, with 9 nucleotides matching TRBD1. V lost 8 bases to trimming and J lost 6 bases; unmatched junction nucleotides: 11. This CDR3 contains 14 residues. The CDR3 nucleotides read TGTGCCAGCCGTGACGGGACAGGGTCTCGCGAGCAGTACTTC. Protein: CASRDGTGSREQYF.

This clonotype was recorded many times. The gene calls are TRBV5-1 and TRBJ2-3; D uncertain. CDR3 length: 15 residues. The V end was cut by 3 bases, the J end by 2 bases, with 13 bases between. Germline V CDR1 and CDR2: SGHRS, YFSETQ. The DNA for the CDR3 is TGCGCCAGCAGCTACGGCCCACTCTCCACAGATACGCAGTATTTT. Translating it yields CASSYGPLSTDTQYF. Drawing the rest from reference TRBV5-1 and TRBJ2-3, the complete variable domain is KAGVTQTPRYLIKTRGQQVTLSCSPISGHRSVSWYQQTPGQGLQFLFEYFSETQRNKGNFPGRFSGRQFSNSRSEMNVSTLELGDSALYLCASSYGPLSTDTQYFGPGTRLTVL.

In this sample, this clonotype turned up many times. The rearrangement uses TRBV7-9 and TRBJ1-1; D gene ambiguous. Trimming removed 5 bases at V and 1 base at J, with 11 bases between. CDR1 and CDR2 (germline): SEHNR, FQNEAQ (reference sequence). The CDR3 totals 14 residues. The CDR3 loop is CASSLSTGNTEAFF. The CDR3 region has the DNA TGTGCCAGCAGCCTCTCGACGGGGAACACTGAAGCTTTCTTT. Supplemented by reference TRBV7-9 and TRBJ1-1, the full variable domain reads DTGVSQNPRHKITKRGQNVTFRCDPISEHNRLYWYRQTLGQGPEFLTYFQNEAQLEKSRLLSDRFSAERPKGSFSTLEIQRTEQGDSAMYLCASSLSTGNTEAFFGQGTRLTVV.

This clonotype has ten or more counts. The rearrangement uses TRBV4-3 and TRBJ2-2; no reliable D call. Trimming stripped 0 bases from V and 4 bases from J, with 6 bases between. This CDR3 has 14 amino acids. The germline gives CDR1 LGHNA, CDR2 YSLEER. The CDR3 DNA reads TGCGCCAGCAGCCAAGATCAGGTCACCGGGGAGCTGTTTTTT. This gives the protein CASSQDQVTGELFF.

This clonotype was observed many times. The chain is built from TRBV29-1 and TRBJ2-1, with TRBD1 identical over 8 bases. The ends lost 7 bases at V and 4 bases at J; junction bases unmatched: 0. This CDR3 region has 11 residues. Germline V gene data show CDR1 as SQVTM and CDR2 as ANQGSEA. CDR3 sequence reads: CSGQGYNEQFF. The CDR3 DNA follows: TGCAGCGGACAGGGGTACAATGAGCAGTTCTTC.

For this clonotype: The junction shows a germline mismatch at one end, possibly a read error. The J gene is TRBJ2-7, the V gene TRBV7-2, with unresolved D. Germline-derived CDR1 and CDR2 are SGHTA and FQGNSA. This CDR3 is 14 amino acids long. This CDR3 is CASSPARSSFEQYF. DNA of the CDR3: TGTGCCAGCAGCCCCGCAAGGAGCTCCTTCGAGCAGTACTTC.

This clonotype was seen many times. The V call is TRBV28, the J call TRBJ2-5, with TRBD1 identical over 7 bases. CDR3 size: 14 residues. The trim removed 5 bases at V and 0 bases at J, leaving 3 bases unmatched. Germline CDR1 and CDR2: MDHEN and SYDVKM. CDR3 sequence (DNA): TGTGCCAGCAGTAGGGACAGATACCAAGAGACCCAGTACTTC. The encoded protein is CASSRDRYQETQYF.

This clonotype was observed at least ten times. V gene TRBV20-1 combines with J gene TRBJ1-5; maybe TRBD1 (6 bases). The CDR3 is made up of 15 amino acids. Trimming took off 5 bases at V and 3 bases at J, with 17 bases between the two ends. CDR1 and CDR2 from the germline V gene are DFQATT and SNEGSKA (reference sequence). CDR3 coding DNA: TGCAGTGCTGGAGGGGGGGGTAGTTACAATCAGCCCCAGCATTTT. This translates into CSAGGGGSYNQPQHF.

At least ten counts were recorded for this clonotype. The chain combines TRBV11-3 with TRBJ2-1, with 9 bases fitting TRBD2. V was pared by 4 bases and J by 4 bases, with 5 bases of the junction left unmatched. This CDR3 is 15 amino acids long. CDR1 and CDR2 (germline): SGHNT, YENEEA. The CDR3 DNA follows: TGTGCCAGCAGCTCCGAGCGGGGGGCATACAATGAGCAGTTCTTC. Encoded protein: CASSSERGAYNEQFF.

Many counts were recorded for this clonotype. The chain joins TRBV15 to TRBJ2-1; D gene ambiguous. V lost 1 base and J lost 2, with 6 bases in between. The CDR3 is 14 residues long. Germline V gene sequence: CDR1 LNHNV, CDR2 YYDKDF (reference sequence). The CDR3: CATSRGGTYNEQFF. The CDR3 nucleotides are TGTGCCACCAGCAGAGGGGGTACCTACAATGAGCAGTTCTTC. Looking up the rest from reference TRBV15 and TRBJ2-1 gives the full variable domain: DAMVIQNPRYQVTQFGKPVTLSCSQTLNHNVMYWYQQKSSQAPKLLFHYYDKDFNNEADTPDNFQSRRPNTSFCFLDIRSPGLGDTAMYLCATSRGGTYNEQFFGPGTRLTVL.

This clonotype was detected ten times or more. The chain uses TRBV6-5 and TRBJ2-2; 7 nucleotides line up with TRBD1. The ends lost 8 bases at V and 8 bases at J; junction bases unmatched: 2. The CDR3 extends over 11 amino acids. Germline CDR1 reads MNHEY; CDR2 reads SVGAGI. The CDR3 loop reads CASADRGELFF. The CDR3 DNA reads as TGTGCCAGCGCGGACAGGGGGGAGCTGTTTTTT.

This clonotype was recorded many times. The genes are TRBV5-1 and TRBJ1-3; no clear D gene. There are 16 residues in the CDR3. Trimming pared 1 base from V and 4 bases from J, leaving 15 bases between. From germline, CDR1 is SGHRS and CDR2 YFSETQ. The CDR3: CASSLSPGEVGNTIYF. The CDR3 DNA reads as TGCGCCAGCAGCTTGTCCCCCGGGGAGGTCGGAAACACCATATATTTT.

This clonotype appeared many times. V usage is TRBV10-3 and J usage is TRBJ2-7; D is possibly TRBD1 (5 bases). The germline V gene has CDR1 ENHRY and CDR2 SYGVKD. The CDR3 is made up of 12 amino acids. Trimming took off 0 bases at V and 5 bases at J, with 5 bases between the two ends. The CDR3 nucleotides read TGTGCCATCAGTGAGTCGGGGCACGAGCAGTACTTC. Translation: CAISESGHEQYF.

This clonotype was seen at least ten times. The genes are TRBV5-1 and TRBJ2-7; 7 bases align to TRBD1. Germline CDR1 SGHRS, CDR2 YFSETQ. The CDR3 loop spans 14 amino acids. J was trimmed by 3 bases and V by 3 bases; bases with no gene match: 6. The CDR3 DNA reads TGCGCCAGCAGCTACTTAGGGGGCAACTACGAGCAGTACTTC. It specifies CASSYLGGNYEQYF.

This clonotype was observed many times. The chain is built from TRBV28 and TRBJ1-1, with D possibly being TRBD1 (6 bases). CDR3 length: 15 residues. Germline values: CDR1 MDHEN, CDR2 SYDVKM. Trimming left V 2 bases short and J 0 bases short, with 10 bases between. CDR3: CASSLGGLMNTEAFF. DNA for the CDR3: TGTGCCAGCAGTTTAGGGGGCCTAATGAACACTGAAGCTTTCTTT.